This TCR beta chain was profiled in a study of tumor-infiltrating lymphocytes in primary liver carcinoma. The CDR3 loop spans 15 amino acids. CDR1 and CDR2 (germline): MNHNS, SASEGT. A constant-region primer served to make TCR beta cDNA from approximately 490 ng total RNA. Amplification in three nested multiplex PCR rounds with slightly modified ARM-PCR gave rise to TCR beta libraries. The study ran its first two PCR rounds for 9 to 10 cycles each, using TRBV1-TRBV30 forward primers and a C-beta reverse primer. TCRdb reprocessed the multiplex PCR reads with MiXCR, giving one entry per CDR3 protein. The data show about 130,000 distinct CDR3 sequences, around 60% seen once. Both RNA and DNA were isolated together from about 21-30 mg of bulk tissue that had not been sorted. Surgeons treated the primary liver carcinoma of the patients by surgical resection. This clonotype appeared once. At one end the junction does not follow the germline gene, possibly because of a read error.

The sequencing sample was made of liver tumor tissue from sampling region 3. Specified subset: tumor region T3, left-lateral pole. This rearrangement joins TRBV6-1 to TRBJ1-2, with a possible D match to TRBD1 (5 bases). The sequence derives from a woman aged 55-70 years with primary liver carcinoma and hepatitis B virus infection. The chain's CDR3 is CASSEEDSGSYDYTF. Written as DNA, the CDR3 is TGTGCCAGCAGTGAAGAGGACTCAGGGTCCTATGACTACACCTTC.